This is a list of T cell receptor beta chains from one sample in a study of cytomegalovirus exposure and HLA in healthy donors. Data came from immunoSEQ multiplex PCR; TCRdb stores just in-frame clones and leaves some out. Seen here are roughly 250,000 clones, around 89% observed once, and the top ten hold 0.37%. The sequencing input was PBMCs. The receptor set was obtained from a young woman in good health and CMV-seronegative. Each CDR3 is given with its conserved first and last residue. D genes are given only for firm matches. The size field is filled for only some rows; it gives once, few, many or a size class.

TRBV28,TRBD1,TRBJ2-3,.,TGTGCCAGCAGTAACAACTTACAGGGGTCGGGCACAGATACGCAGTATTTT,CASSNNLQGSGTDTQYF
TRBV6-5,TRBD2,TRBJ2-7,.,TGTGCCAGCGGGTTAGCGGGGGGGCCTTACGAGCAGTACTTC,CASGLAGGPYEQYF
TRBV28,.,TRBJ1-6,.,TGTGCCAGCAGTTTGAGACAAAAATGGAATTCACCCCTCCACTTT,CASSLRQKWNSPLHF
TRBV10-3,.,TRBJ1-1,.,TGTGCCATCAGTGGCCGGGTCAGCCCGGGGAATCCTGAAGCTTTCTTT,CAISGRVSPGNPEAFF
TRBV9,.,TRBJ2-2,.,TGTGCCAGCCAGGGCTCGAACACCGGGGAGCTGTTTTTT,CASQGSNTGELFF
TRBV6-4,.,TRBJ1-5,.,TGTGCCAGCAGTGTGGGCAGCAATCAGCCCCAGCATTTT,CASSVGSNQPQHF
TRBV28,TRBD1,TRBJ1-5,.,TGTGCCAGCAGTAAGACAGGGTTCGATCAGCCCCAGCATTTT,CASSKTGFDQPQHF
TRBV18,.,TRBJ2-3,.,TGTGCCAGCTCACCACCGGGCGTAAGCACGCAGTATTTT,CASSPPGVSTQYF
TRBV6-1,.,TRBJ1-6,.,TGTGCCAGCAGTGAAGACCCCGGGCAGGGAGGGGATTCACCCCTCCACTTT,CASSEDPGQGGDSPLHF
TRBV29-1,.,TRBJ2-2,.,TGCAGCGTGCACAGGGCGAACACCGGGGAGCTGTTTTTT,CSVHRANTGELFF
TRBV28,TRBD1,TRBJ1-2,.,TGTGCCGGACAGGGTCTTGATAACTATGGCTACACCTTC,CAGQGLDNYGYTF
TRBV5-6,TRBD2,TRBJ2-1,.,TGTGCCAGCAGCTCAGGGACTAGCGGGTGGAGCTCCTACAATGAGCAGTTCTTC,CASSSGTSGWSSYNEQFF
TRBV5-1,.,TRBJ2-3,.,TGCGCCAGCAGCTTCCCCCAGACCGGGACAGATACGCAGTATTTT,CASSFPQTGTDTQYF
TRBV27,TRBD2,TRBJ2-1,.,TGTGCCACCACCTTGGCGGGACTAGAGTACAATGAGCAGTTCTTC,CATTLAGLEYNEQFF
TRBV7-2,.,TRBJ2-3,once,TGTGCCAGCACCGGGGGGCGTACAGATACGCAGTATTTT,CASTGGRTDTQYF
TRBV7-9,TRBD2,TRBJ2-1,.,TGTGCCAGCGCTGGGGGGGGAAGCTCCTACAATGAGCAGTTCTTC,CASAGGGSSYNEQFF
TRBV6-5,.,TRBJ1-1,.,TGTGCCAGCAGTTACTCGACCGTATGGGCCACTGAAGCTTTCTTT,CASSYSTVWATEAFF
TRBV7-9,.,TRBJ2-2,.,TGTGCCAGCCGCGAGTGGACCGGGGAGCTGTTTTTT,CASREWTGELFF
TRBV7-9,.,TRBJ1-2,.,TGTGCCAGCAGCCCAACCTTGGGGACACGGGACTATGGCTACACCTTC,CASSPTLGTRDYGYTF
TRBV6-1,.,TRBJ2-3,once,TGTGCCAGCAGTGTTGGGGGGACAGATACGCAGTATTTT,CASSVGGTDTQYF
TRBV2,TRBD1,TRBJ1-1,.,TGTGCCAGCAGTGAAGGACAGGGTGGAATGAACACTGAAGCTTTCTTT,CASSEGQGGMNTEAFF
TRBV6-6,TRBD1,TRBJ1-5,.,TGTGCCAGCAGTTTAGGACAGGTTTGGAATCAGCCCCAGCATTTT,CASSLGQVWNQPQHF
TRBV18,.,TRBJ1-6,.,TGTGCCAGCTCACCTTTTAGGGGTGAGAATTCACCCCTCCACTTT,CASSPFRGENSPLHF
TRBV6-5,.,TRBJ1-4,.,TGTGCCAGCAGAATATACAGGGCTACTAATGAAAAACTGTTTTTT,CASRIYRATNEKLFF
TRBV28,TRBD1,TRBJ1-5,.,TGTGCCAGCTACACGGCGGGACAGGGACTTAATCAGCCCCAGCATTTT,CASYTAGQGLNQPQHF
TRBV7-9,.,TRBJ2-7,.,TGTGCCAGCAGCCCGACAGGTAGGAAATACGAGCAGTACTTC,CASSPTGRKYEQYF
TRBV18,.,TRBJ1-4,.,TGTGCCAGCTCATGGAGGGAACCTAATGAAAAACTGTTTTTT,CASSWREPNEKLFF
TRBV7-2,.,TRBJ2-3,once,TGTGCCAGCAGCTTAGGGGCGGACACTAGCACAGATACGCAGTATTTT,CASSLGADTSTDTQYF
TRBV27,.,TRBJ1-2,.,TGTGCCAGCAGTATCACAGGGCTTAACTATGGCTACACCTTC,CASSITGLNYGYTF
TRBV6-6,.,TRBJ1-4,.,TGTGCCAGCAGTTCCCCTGGGAGGAATAATGAAAAACTGTTTTTT,CASSSPGRNNEKLFF
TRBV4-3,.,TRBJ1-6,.,TGCGCCAGCAGCACCCGAGAGGGTTCCTATAATTCACCCCTCCACTTT,CASSTREGSYNSPLHF
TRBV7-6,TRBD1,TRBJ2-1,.,TGTGCCAGCAGCTTAGTAGGTTGGACAGGGGCTTCCTACAATGAGCAGTTCTTC,CASSLVGWTGASYNEQFF
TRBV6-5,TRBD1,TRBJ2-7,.,TGTGCCAGCAGTGACAGGGTCTCCTACGAGCAGTACTTC,CASSDRVSYEQYF
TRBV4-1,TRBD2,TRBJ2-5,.,TGCGCCAGCAGCGCAAGCGGGGGGGCCTGGGAGACCCAGTACTTC,CASSASGGAWETQYF
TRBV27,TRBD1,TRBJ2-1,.,TGTGCCAGCAGTACCCGACAGGGGTCGGGCAATGAGCAGTTCTTC,CASSTRQGSGNEQFF
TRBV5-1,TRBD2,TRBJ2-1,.,TGCGCCAGCAGCCATACAGCGGGGGGCCAGTACAATGAGCAGTTCTTC,CASSHTAGGQYNEQFF
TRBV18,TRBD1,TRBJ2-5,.,TGTGCCAGCTCATCGGGACAGGGAAGGCAAGAGACCCAGTACTTC,CASSSGQGRQETQYF
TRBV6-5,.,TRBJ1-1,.,TGTGCCAGCAGTTACTCGATTACGGCTGAAGCTTTCTTT,CASSYSITAEAFF
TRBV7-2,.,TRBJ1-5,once,TGTGCCAGCAGCTTAACGGGGCAGGGGCATCAGCCCCAGCATTTT,CASSLTGQGHQPQHF
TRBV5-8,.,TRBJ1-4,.,TGTGCCAGCAGCTTCGGGGGACCAACTAATGAAAAACTGTTTTTT,CASSFGGPTNEKLFF
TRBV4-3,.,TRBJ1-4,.,TGCGCCAGCAGCCAAGGAGCAGCGGGCGGGTCTTGGGCAACTAATGAAAAACTGTTTTTT,CASSQGAAGGSWATNEKLFF
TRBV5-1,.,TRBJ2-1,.,TGCGCCAGCAGCTTGGTACAGGGCAGCGTTGATGAGCAGTTCTTC,CASSLVQGSVDEQFF
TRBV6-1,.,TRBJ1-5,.,TGTGCCAGCAGTGAAGCGCAGTCAGGTCAGCCCCAGCATTTT,CASSEAQSGQPQHF
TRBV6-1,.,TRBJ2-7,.,TGTGCCAGCAGTTCCCAGACTAGTTCCTCCTACGAGCAGTACTTC,CASSSQTSSSYEQYF
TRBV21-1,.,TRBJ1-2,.,TGTGCCAGCAGCAAAGTTAAGTGGGGACAAACTGGCTATGGCTACACCTTC,CASSKVKWGQTGYGYTF
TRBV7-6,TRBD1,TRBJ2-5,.,TGTGCCAGCAGCCGTGACAGGGTCCACCAAGAGACCCAGTACTTC,CASSRDRVHQETQYF